The clone carrying this TCR beta chain was seen ten or more times. What it binds is not known. CDR3 length: 13 residues. Trimming removed 6 bases from V and 11 bases from J; junction bases left unmatched: 11. Germline V gene sequence: CDR1 SNHLY, CDR2 FYNNEI. As to time point: newly diagnosed GD, antithyroid drugs for less than 3 months. PBMC RNA was the source of the TCR library. These data originate in a study of regulatory T cells in long-lasting Graves disease. According to the study, TCR beta libraries were built with iRepertoire HTBI primers and CDR3-region Arm-PCR. TCRdb reprocessed the multiplex PCR reads via MiXCR and lists one record per CDR3 protein. Found here are hundreds of thousands of distinct CDR3 sequences, roughly a sixth of them singletons; the top ten hold less than 35%. The study, taken as a whole, reports: Lower TCR diversity was seen in persistent Graves' patients than in newly diagnosed ones.

This sample was shared with a second study, whose subject was T cells in Graves' hyperthyroidism and ophthalmopathy.

The TCR originated in a man in his forties with Graves disease. The sequenced sample was peripheral blood mononuclear cells (PBMCs), obtained at new diagnosis, from a patient treated with antithyroid drugs. The chain couples TRBV2 to TRBJ2-7; TRBD2 agrees at 9 bases. The CDR3 nucleotides are TGTGCCAGCAGGGATACCTTGACTAGCGGAGAGTACTTC. Protein sequence: CASRDTLTSGEYF.